Below, 29 T cell receptor beta chains from the same sample are listed, as sequenced in a study of T cells in Graves' hyperthyroidism and ophthalmopathy. RNA transcripts served as the template for amplifying TCR beta CDR3 regions. The HTBI primer set was used in a first-round RT-PCR of the TCR CDR3. One entry per CDR3 protein results from TCRdb running MiXCR on the multiplex PCR reads. This sample has around 600,000 distinct CDR3 sequences, with roughly 46% found just once. The sequenced sample consisted of peripheral blood or thyroid tissue (not recorded which). These receptors all come from an adult man with Graves' disease, either hyperthyroidism or ophthalmopathy (not recorded which).

CDR3 sequence reads: CAISATPAQEGSYEQYF. The CDR3 coding sequence is TGTGCCATCAGTGCTACGCCGGCCCAGGAAGGGTCCTACGAGCAGTACTTC. The chain employs TRBV10-3 and TRBJ2-7; no clear D gene. Germline V gene lookup returns CDR1 ENHRY and CDR2 SYGVKD. The CDR3 has 17 residues. V was pared by 4 bases and J by 1 base, with 20 bases between.

This chain connects TRBV19 to TRBJ1-1, with a possible D match to TRBD1 (5 bases). This CDR3 spans 12 amino acids. CDR1 and CDR2 (germline): LNHDA, SQIVND (reference sequence). V gave up 5 bases and J gave up 3 bases, with 7 bases separating them. The CDR3 DNA follows: TGTGCCAGTAGTGGGACGCACACTGAAGCTTTCTTT. Encoded protein: CASSGTHTEAFF.

The chain is built from TRBV7-2 and TRBJ2-5; D gene uncertain. Trimming pared 1 base from V and 6 bases from J, leaving 18 bases between. Germline V CDR1 and CDR2: SGHTA, FQGNSA. This CDR3 is 16 amino acids long. The CDR3 reads CASSLDPGPLLQTQYF. CDR3 DNA sequence: TGTGCCAGCAGCTTAGATCCCGGACCCCTGCTGCAGACCCAGTACTTC.

The rearrangement uses TRBV12-3 or TRBV12-4 and TRBJ2-2, with 7 bases that match TRBD2. This CDR3 region has 13 residues. V trimming: 6 bases; J trimming: 7 bases; junction bases outside the gene matches: 5. In nucleotides, the CDR3 is TGTGCCAGCAGATGGGGGGGACGCGGGGAGCTGTTTTTT. This codes for CASRWGGRGELFF.

This clonotype has just a few counts. The rearrangement joins TRBV9 to TRBJ1-1, with TRBD1 as a possible D gene (6 bases). CDR3 length: 17 amino acids. Germline V CDR1 and CDR2: SGDLS, YYNGEE. V lost 4 bases and J lost 1, with 20 bases in between. The CDR3 is CASSPRDMRQGNTEAFF. CDR3 in DNA: TGTGCCAGCAGCCCGCGGGACATGCGTCAAGGGAACACTGAAGCTTTCTTT.

Many counts were recorded for this clonotype. The genes are TRBV6-4 and TRBJ1-2, with D hard to call. CDR1 and CDR2 (germline): MRHNA, SNTAGT. Between the trimmed V and J ends, which lost 0 bases and 5 bases, there was a span of 4 bases. This CDR3 spans 12 amino acids. CDR3 sequence: CASSDSRYGYTF. The CDR3 DNA reads TGTGCCAGCAGTGACTCTCGGTATGGCTACACCTTC.

This clonotype was observed at least ten times. This chain links TRBV12-3 or TRBV12-4 with TRBJ1-1; TRBD1 aligns across 10 bases. The CDR3 has 15 residues. The junction had 7 bases not matched to a gene; V was cut back by 6 bases and J by 3 bases. CDR3 bases: TGTGCCAGCAGCCCCGGGACAGGGGTATACACTGAAGCTTTCTTT. Translating gives CASSPGTGVYTEAFF.

This clonotype was picked up many times. The genes are TRBV20-1 and TRBJ1-1; D gene unclear. From germline, CDR1 is DFQATT and CDR2 SNEGSKA (reference sequence). The length of the CDR3 is 13 residues. Trimming took 3 bases from V and 1 from J, leaving 9 bases between them. CDR3 bases: TGCAGTGCTAGTGGGCAGGAGAACACTGAAGCTTTCTTT. Amino acid sequence: CSASGQENTEAFF.

The J gene is TRBJ2-7, the V gene TRBV11-2; a possible D gene is TRBD2 (5 bases). Germline V lookup: CDR1 SGHAT, CDR2 FQNNGV. The CDR3 is 14 residues long. V dropped 3 bases and J dropped 6 bases, with 15 bases sitting between them. CDR3 bases: TGTGCCAGCAGCTTCCGGGCAGGAGGAATCGAGCAGTACTTC. It yields the protein CASSFRAGGIEQYF.

The V call is TRBV10-3, the J call TRBJ2-5; 10 bases line up with TRBD1. The CDR3 extends over 15 amino acids. The trim removed 11 bases at V and 4 bases at J, leaving 13 bases unmatched. Germline CDR1 reads ENHRY; CDR2 reads SYGVKD. CDR3 nucleotides: TGTGCCGCCTCTAGCGTGGGGGACAGGGGAGAGACCCAGTACTTC. It yields the protein CAASSVGDRGETQYF.

This clonotype was counted a single time. The junction departs from the called germline gene at one end, perhaps through a read error. The chain couples TRBV11-1 to TRBJ1-6; D is possibly TRBD1 (6 bases). CDR3 size: 14 residues. Germline CDR1 is SGHAT and CDR2 is FQDESV (reference sequence). Here the CDR3 reads CASTSGHYNSPPHF. The CDR3 region has the DNA TGTGCCAGCACTTCGGGACATTATAATTCACCCCCCCACTTT.

There are many counts of this clonotype. The chain couples TRBV12-3 or TRBV12-4 to TRBJ1-1, with unresolved D. This CDR3 region has 13 residues. V shed 3 bases and J shed 5 bases, with 10 bases lying between them. The CDR3 nucleotides read TGTGCCAGCAGTTTGCGTGATTATACTGAAGCTTTCTTT. It specifies CASSLRDYTEAFF.

V gene TRBV14 combines with J gene TRBJ1-1; weak D call: TRBD1 (5 bases). The CDR3 totals 15 residues. V gave up 1 base and J gave up 0 bases, with 9 bases separating them. In germline, CDR1 is SGHDN, CDR2 FVKESK. CDR3 nucleotide sequence: TGTGCCAGCAGCCAAGTCGGGGCTTTGAACACTGAAGCTTTCTTT. Translated, it gives CASSQVGALNTEAFF.

A note on this clonotype: One end of the junction fails to match germline, which may point to a read error. J is TRBJ1-2 and V is TRBV10-3, with D perhaps matching TRBD1 (5 bases). The CDR3 extends over 15 amino acids. CDR1 is ENHRY and CDR2 is SYGVKD in the germline V gene. DNA for the CDR3: TGTGCCAGCAGTCGACAGAGACCTACTAACTATGGCTACACCTTC. Translation gives CASSRQRPTNYGYTF.

This clonotype was detected a few times. The chain recombines TRBV7-2 with TRBJ2-5; TRBD2 aligns across 12 bases. V was pared by 5 bases and J by 4 bases, with 11 bases of the junction left unmatched. The CDR3 is made up of 17 amino acids. The V gene's germline CDR1 is SGHTA and CDR2 FQGNSA. CDR3 region: CASSLGASGGARETQYF. CDR3 sequence (DNA): TGTGCCAGCAGCCTAGGGGCTAGCGGGGGGGCCCGAGAGACCCAGTACTTC.

The chain couples TRBV6-5 to TRBJ2-7; no reliable D call. Germline V gene lookup returns CDR1 MNHEY and CDR2 SVGAGI. With 6 bases removed from V and 4 bases from J, the gap between germline ends came to 7 bases. The CDR3 has 11 amino acids. CDR3 nucleotides: TGTGCCAGCAGGAGCCGGTACGAGCAGTACTTC. The encoded protein is CASRSRYEQYF.

This clonotype was recorded a few times. This chain connects TRBV19 to TRBJ1-2; 9 bases line up with TRBD1. Germline values: CDR1 LNHDA, CDR2 SQIVND (reference sequence). The trim removed 5 bases at V and 3 bases at J, leaving 4 bases unmatched. The CDR3 runs to 14 residues. Here the CDR3 reads CASSADRGDYGYTF. CDR3 bases: TGTGCCAGTAGTGCGGACAGGGGCGACTATGGCTACACCTTC.

In regard to this clonotype: A much larger clone differs from this one at a single base, so this may be a read error. The V and J genes are TRBV29-1 and TRBJ1-6; D possibly corresponds to TRBD1 (5 bases). Germline CDR1 reads SQVTM; CDR2 reads ANQGSEA. The CDR3 loop spans 13 amino acids. CDR3 nucleotide sequence: TGCAGCGTTGTAGACCAGGGTTTTGGACCCCCCCACTTT. Translated: CSVVDQGFGPPHF.

In this sample, this clonotype turned up many times. The V call is TRBV5-1, the J call TRBJ2-7; the match to TRBD1 covers 7 bases. V shed 4 bases, J shed 2 bases, and the junction held 3 bases outside the gene matches. This CDR3 spans 13 amino acids. Germline lookup yields CDR1 SGHRS and CDR2 YFSETQ. The CDR3 sequence: CASSKGQPYEQYF. DNA for the CDR3: TGCGCCAGCAGCAAGGGACAGCCCTACGAGCAGTACTTC.

This clonotype was seen at least ten times. The rearrangement links TRBV25-1 to TRBJ1-1; D may be TRBD1 (5 bases). With 8 bases removed from V and 5 bases from J, the gap between germline ends came to 18 bases. This CDR3 has 14 amino acids. The germline gives CDR1 MGHDK, CDR2 SYGVNS. This CDR3 is CASSLQHGGTEAFF. For the CDR3, the DNA is TGTGCCAGCTCCCTCCAGCACGGGGGGACTGAAGCTTTCTTT.

This clonotype has more than one count but fewer than ten. The chain joins TRBV12-3 or TRBV12-4 to TRBJ2-6; D assignment may be TRBD1 or TRBD2 (5 bases each). This CDR3 contains 13 residues. V was trimmed by 11 bases and J by 4 bases, leaving 12 bases between them. The CDR3 sequence is CAGCEGGANVLTF. CDR3 bases: TGTGCCGGTTGTGAGGGGGGGGCCAACGTCCTGACTTTC.

The chain is built from TRBV9 and TRBJ1-2, with 7 bases identical to TRBD1. Germline CDR1 and CDR2: SGDLS and YYNGEE. J was trimmed by 4 bases and V by 2 bases; bases with no gene match: 11. The CDR3 has 16 residues. CDR3 sequence (DNA): TGTGCCAGCAGCGTGACAGGGAGCTCCCGAGGCTATGGCTACACCTTC. Residues: CASSVTGSSRGYGYTF.

This clonotype was observed a handful of times. V is TRBV6-5 and J is TRBJ2-7; tentatively, D is TRBD2 (6 bases). Germline V gene data show CDR1 as MNHEY and CDR2 as SVGAGI. The ends were cut back, 6 bases at V and 0 bases at J, with 15 bases in the middle. The CDR3 sequence is 15 residues long. CDR3 in amino acids: CASRGISGSSYEQYF. Written as DNA, the CDR3 is TGTGCCAGCAGAGGGATTAGCGGTAGCTCCTACGAGCAGTACTTC.

The genes are TRBV6-1 and TRBJ1-4, with 10 bases aligning to TRBD1. The CDR3 sequence is 15 residues long. V was pared by 4 bases and J by 8 bases, with 7 bases of the junction left unmatched. Germline lookup yields CDR1 MNHNS and CDR2 SASEGT. CDR3 protein: CASSGRTGGKEKLFF. DNA of the CDR3: TGTGCCAGCAGTGGAAGGACAGGGGGGAAGGAAAAACTGTTTTTT.

This clonotype was counted a few times. The chain is built from TRBV5-1 and TRBJ1-1, with 9 nucleotides matching TRBD1. CDR1 is SGHRS, CDR2 YFSETQ, per germline. Trimming took 1 base from V and 1 from J; bases not matched to a gene: 8. The CDR3 sequence is 17 residues long. The CDR3 is CASSLRGQGYGNTEAFF. The DNA of the CDR3 is TGCGCCAGCAGCTTGAGGGGACAGGGTTATGGGAACACTGAAGCTTTCTTT.

The chain employs TRBV2 and TRBJ2-5, with 9 bases matching TRBD1. The J call may be faulty, since TRBJ2-7 better matches the DNA end. The CDR3 extends over 15 amino acids. Germline V CDR1 and CDR2: SNHLY, FYNNEI. The CDR3 loop is CASSVQGAIRIEQYF. The DNA of the CDR3 is TGTGCCAGCAGTGTACAGGGGGCGATCAGAATCGAGCAGTACTTC.

The table lists this clonotype with many counts. This chain joins TRBV7-8 and TRBJ1-1; weak D call: TRBD1 (5 bases). CDR1 and CDR2 from the germline V gene are SGHVS and FQNEAQ. Trimming pared 6 bases from V and 0 bases from J, leaving 14 bases between. The CDR3 is made up of 15 amino acids. In DNA, the CDR3 is TGTGCCAGCAGAGACAGTGAGGGCATGAACACTGAAGCTTTCTTT. Translation gives CASRDSEGMNTEAFF.

This clonotype has more than one count but fewer than ten. This sequence joins TRBV7-2 and TRBJ2-7; 9 nucleotides line up with TRBD2. The germline CDR1 and CDR2 sequences are SGHTA and FQGNSA. Losses at the gene ends were 2 bases for V and 0 bases for J; bases not matched to a gene: 5. The CDR3 spans 16 residues. The CDR3 coding sequence is TGTGCCAGCAGCTTAACCATAGCGGGGGCCTCCTACGAGCAGTACTTC. It specifies CASSLTIAGASYEQYF.

In regard to this clonotype: An end of the junction does not agree with germline; a read error may underlie this. The chain carries TRBV2 and TRBJ1-4; D ambiguous. The CDR3 has 15 residues. The germline CDR1 and CDR2 sequences are SNHLY and FYNNEI. The CDR3 loop is CASSEARGANERLFF. Here the CDR3 DNA reads TGTGCCAGCAGTGAAGCGCGGGGAGCTAATGAAAGACTGTTTTTT.